These T cell receptor beta chains were read from a single sample in a study of T cell responses to AZD1222 COVID-19 vaccine. Measured with immunoSEQ multiplex PCR; TCRdb has only the in-frame clones, and not every one. The profile shows 180,000 or so clones, more than 75% of them singletons. This material consisted of peripheral blood, taken 28 days after the second AZD1222 dose. The source is an adult who received the AZD1222 COVID-19 vaccine. CDR3s leave out the opening cysteine and the closing phenylalanine or tryptophan.

j_gene: TRBJ1-5; v_gene: TRBV2; CDR3aa: ASTGEHQPQH
j_gene: TRBJ2-7; v_gene: TRBV7-6; CDR3aa: ASSHLWELHYEQY
j_gene: TRBJ1-2; v_gene: TRBV5-6; CDR3aa: ASSLGGTNYGYT
j_gene: TRBJ2-5; v_gene: TRBV25-1; CDR3aa: ASSTGRQGLGETQY
j_gene: TRBJ1-3; v_gene: TRBV28; CDR3aa: ASRPRGERRNTIY
j_gene: TRBJ2-1; v_gene: TRBV7-8; CDR3aa: ASSLGTSGSYNEQF
j_gene: TRBJ2-1; v_gene: TRBV7-2; CDR3aa: ASSLGLERWEQF
j_gene: TRBJ2-5; v_gene: TRBV9; CDR3aa: ASSPSSETQY
j_gene: TRBJ1-6; v_gene: TRBV7-2; CDR3aa: ASRNGVRDSPLH
j_gene: TRBJ1-5; v_gene: TRBV30; CDR3aa: AWQGTVNQPQH
j_gene: TRBJ1-2; v_gene: TRBV6-2/TRBV6-3; CDR3aa: ASSFLDYGYT
j_gene: TRBJ2-1; v_gene: TRBV5-4; CDR3aa: ASSSGLAGGNEQF
j_gene: TRBJ1-1; v_gene: TRBV4-3; CDR3aa: ASSQEGQAVAF
j_gene: TRBJ2-1; v_gene: TRBV15; CDR3aa: ATSRDPPAGGNNEQF
j_gene: TRBJ2-3; v_gene: TRBV28; CDR3aa: ASWGQPENTQY
j_gene: TRBJ2-3; v_gene: TRBV19; CDR3aa: ASSIFGGRRYGTDTQY
j_gene: TRBJ2-7; v_gene: TRBV11-2; CDR3aa: ASSLEAPVSYEQY
j_gene: TRBJ2-4; v_gene: TRBV5-1; CDR3aa: ASSLKGGETKNIQY
j_gene: TRBJ1-1; v_gene: TRBV5-1; CDR3aa: ASSLMGLGTEAF
j_gene: TRBJ2-1; v_gene: TRBV7-3; CDR3aa: ASSSPGTLGEQF
j_gene: TRBJ1-2; v_gene: TRBV27; CDR3aa: ASSFEGGSNYGYT
j_gene: TRBJ2-7; v_gene: TRBV28; CDR3aa: ASSSVQGLAGAGQY
j_gene: TRBJ2-3; v_gene: TRBV29-1; CDR3aa: SVGVAGEYTLADTQY
j_gene: TRBJ2-1; v_gene: TRBV21-1; CDR3aa: ASSKALYDGDEQF
j_gene: TRBJ1-2; v_gene: TRBV19; CDR3aa: ASSEAFYGYT
j_gene: TRBJ1-2; v_gene: TRBV24-1; CDR3aa: ATSDPTGGKYGYT
j_gene: TRBJ1-5; v_gene: TRBV7-2; CDR3aa: ASSSQGSQPQH
j_gene: TRBJ2-3; v_gene: TRBV19; CDR3aa: ASISSGFPDTQY
j_gene: TRBJ2-1; v_gene: TRBV20-1; CDR3aa: SARREGQF
j_gene: TRBJ2-1; v_gene: TRBV3-1/TRBV3-2; CDR3aa: ASSQVAGGQF
j_gene: TRBJ2-5; v_gene: TRBV7-2; CDR3aa: ASSTAETQY
j_gene: TRBJ1-5; v_gene: TRBV18; CDR3aa: ASSPPGQGGNQPQH
j_gene: TRBJ2-1; v_gene: TRBV5-6; CDR3aa: ASRPGTSNEQF
j_gene: TRBJ2-7; v_gene: TRBV5-5; CDR3aa: ASSLVPAGGSEQY
j_gene: TRBJ2-1; v_gene: TRBV5-4; CDR3aa: ASSSTVNSYNEQF
j_gene: TRBJ2-7; v_gene: TRBV9; CDR3aa: ASSESAGSSYEQY
j_gene: TRBJ1-5; v_gene: TRBV5-6; CDR3aa: ASSLSSNQPQH
j_gene: TRBJ2-3; v_gene: TRBV5-1; CDR3aa: ASHGLASSTDTQY
j_gene: TRBJ2-1; v_gene: TRBV27; CDR3aa: ASSSRSKGEQF
j_gene: TRBJ2-1; v_gene: TRBV7-9; CDR3aa: ASSPWGVAGVEEQF
j_gene: TRBJ2-1; v_gene: TRBV10-1; CDR3aa: ARRMISYNEQF
j_gene: TRBJ2-1; v_gene: TRBV20-1; CDR3aa: SASGGLLSWF
j_gene: TRBJ2-1; v_gene: TRBV7-2; CDR3aa: ASSLTPAGMATLQF
j_gene: TRBJ2-1; v_gene: TRBV6-5; CDR3aa: ASSPRTSGFNEQF
j_gene: TRBJ1-1; v_gene: TRBV5-4; CDR3aa: ASSTNTEAF
j_gene: TRBJ1-1; v_gene: TRBV4-1; CDR3aa: ASSQAQLFARAF
j_gene: TRBJ2-5; v_gene: TRBV28; CDR3aa: ASNTGQARPETQY
j_gene: TRBJ2-1; v_gene: TRBV9; CDR3aa: ASRRADLGNEQF
j_gene: TRBJ2-2; v_gene: TRBV24-1; CDR3aa: ATSDRATAGELF
j_gene: TRBJ1-4; v_gene: TRBV28; CDR3aa: ASSLMEGLGTNEKLF
j_gene: TRBJ2-7; v_gene: TRBV6-2/TRBV6-3; CDR3aa: ASSYVRAAEQY
j_gene: TRBJ2-5; v_gene: TRBV20-1; CDR3aa: SASGHREETQY
j_gene: TRBJ1-5; v_gene: TRBV27; CDR3aa: ASSARFNQPQH
j_gene: TRBJ2-7; v_gene: TRBV5-1; CDR3aa: ASSSSGSYEQY
j_gene: TRBJ2-7; v_gene: TRBV28; CDR3aa: ASSLDRSPYEQY